The clone carrying this TCR beta chain occurred a few times. The data stem from a study of PD-1 blockade in mismatch repair-deficient tumors. In germline, CDR1 is SGHRS, CDR2 YFSETQ. Trimming cost V 0 bases and J 8 bases, with 18 bases left between them. The CDR3 runs 16 residues. Clones were sequenced by immunoSEQ multiplex PCR, and TCRdb holds only the in-frame ones, with some missing. Seen here are roughly 80,000 clones, about 85% observed once, and the top ten hold roughly 2.5%. This chain connects TRBV5-1 to TRBJ2-1; D is unclear. This sequence originates from an adult with mismatch repair-deficient cancer. The sample was peripheral blood, taken 12 weeks after starting pembrolizumab. The CDR3 spells CASSLEAREAVDEQFF. CDR3 DNA sequence: TGCGCCAGCAGCTTGGAGGCGCGCGAGGCGGTCGATGAGCAGTTCTTC.